These 32 T cell receptor beta chains were all obtained from the same sample, sequenced in a study of CD8+CD57+ T cells in acquired aplastic anemia. It was patients with CD8+CD57+ cell expansion by flow cytometry who were chosen for sequencing. The use of genomic DNA as template underpinned the TCR beta VDJ and CDR3 profiling. Each CDR3 protein gets one entry after TCRdb re-called the reads with MiXCR. The top ten hold nearly 0.85% of the sample, which has around 430,000 distinct CDR3 sequences, around 30% seen once. Sequenced: sorted CD4+, CD8+, or CD8+CD57+ T cells (not recorded which) from PBMCs. The source of these receptors is a human donor with aplastic anemia.

This rearrangement joins TRBV2 to TRBJ2-7, with TRBD2 matching over 7 bases. CDR3 size: 15 residues. Germline lookup yields CDR1 SNHLY and CDR2 FYNNEI. With V trimmed by 2 bases and J by 3 bases, 7 bases remained unmatched. The chain's CDR3 is CASSETSVGFYEQYF. In DNA, the CDR3 is TGTGCCAGCAGTGAAACTAGCGTAGGGTTCTACGAGCAGTACTTC.

This clonotype was detected only a few times. The CDR3 DNA follows: TGTGCCAGCAGTTTAATGGGGACAGGGGACGAGCAGTACTTC. Amino acids: CASSLMGTGDEQYF. The V call is TRBV12-3 or TRBV12-4, the J call TRBJ2-7; 10 nucleotides line up with TRBD1. After removal of 2 bases from V and 5 bases from J, the junction contained 3 bases not matched to a gene. The CDR3 consists of 14 residues.

This clonotype appeared a few times. The chain carries TRBV16 and TRBJ1-2; D unclear. The CDR3 is 14 residues long. The ends were cut back, 0 bases at V and 4 bases at J, with 9 bases in the middle. Germline assignment: CDR1 KGHSY and CDR2 FQNENV. The DNA for the CDR3 is TGTGCCAGCAGCCAATCGGCGGACGGCTATGGCTACACCTTC. The encoded protein is CASSQSADGYGYTF. Variable domain in full (rest from reference TRBV16 and TRBJ1-2): GEEVAQTPKHLVRGEGQKAKLYCAPIKGHSYVFWYQQVLKNEFKFLISFQNENVFDETGMPKERFSAKCLPNSPCSLEIQATKLEDSAVYFCASSQSADGYGYTFGSGTRLTVV.

This clonotype was picked up a small number of times. The V call is TRBV7-2, the J call TRBJ2-1; D is unclear. Germline V gene lookup returns CDR1 SGHTA and CDR2 FQGNSA. This CDR3 has 12 amino acids. The V and J ends lost 5 bases and 6 bases respectively, with 8 bases between them. For the CDR3, the DNA is TGTGCCAGCAGCCGGCCCCTCAATGAGCAGTTCTTC. Its translation is CASSRPLNEQFF.

This clonotype was seen repeatedly, ten times or more. The rearrangement uses TRBV2 and TRBJ2-7; 8 bases are shared with TRBD1. The CDR3 totals 14 residues. CDR1 and CDR2 from the germline V gene are SNHLY and FYNNEI. The V gene end was trimmed by 5 bases and the J gene end by 0 bases; junction bases not matched to a gene: 3. The CDR3 spells CASSRTGHSYEQYF. The CDR3 region has the DNA TGTGCCAGCAGTAGGACAGGGCACTCCTACGAGCAGTACTTC.

This clonotype appeared a few times. V gene TRBV3-1 combines with J gene TRBJ1-2, with TRBD1 as a possible D gene (5 bases). The germline gives CDR1 LGHDT, CDR2 YNNKEL (reference sequence). Trimming left V 0 bases short and J 4 bases short, with 9 bases between. This CDR3 contains 14 residues. CDR3 loop: CASSQEGGFYGYTF. The CDR3 DNA reads as TGTGCCAGCAGCCAAGAGGGGGGATTCTATGGCTACACCTTC.

Here the CDR3 DNA reads TGTGCCAGCAGCCAAGAGGGACTAGGGACCTACGAGCAGTACTTC. Its translation: CASSQEGLGTYEQYF. J is TRBJ2-7 and V is TRBV4-2, with TRBD2 matching over 8 bases. The germline gives CDR1 LGHNA, CDR2 YNFKEQ. The CDR3 covers 15 residues. The trim removed 0 bases at V and 2 bases at J, leaving 3 bases unmatched.

This clonotype was seen ten or more times. This sequence joins TRBV4-2 and TRBJ1-2; D ambiguous. The CDR3 sequence is 15 residues long. Trimming cost V 0 bases and J 7 bases, with 15 bases left between them. Germline lookup yields CDR1 LGHNA and CDR2 YNFKEQ. The CDR3 region is CASSQDPHIMVGYTF. The CDR3 DNA reads as TGTGCCAGCAGCCAAGATCCCCACATAATGGTTGGCTACACCTTC.

V usage is TRBV11-1 and J usage is TRBJ1-2; 7 positions match TRBD1. Germline V CDR1 and CDR2: SGHAT, FQDESV (reference sequence). Unmatched junction bases numbered 9, after V lost 5 bases and J lost 6 bases. This CDR3 is 14 amino acids long. The CDR3 loop is CASSRGTVSDGYTF. CDR3 DNA sequence: TGTGCCAGCAGCCGGGGGACAGTCTCGGATGGCTACACCTTC.

In nucleotides, the CDR3 is TGTGCCAGCAGCGTAGCTTTCTTT. It specifies CASSVAFF. This chain joins TRBV9 and TRBJ1-1; unclear D gene. Trimming removed 0 bases from V and 12 bases from J, with 0 bases in between. This CDR3 region has 8 residues. The germline V gene has CDR1 SGDLS and CDR2 YYNGEE.

The V gene is TRBV5-4, the J gene TRBJ2-7, with a tentative D call TRBD2 (5 bases). Per germline, CDR1 SGHNT and CDR2 YYREEE (reference sequence). V dropped 5 bases and J dropped 6 bases, with 18 bases sitting between them. The CDR3 consists of 14 residues. The CDR3 spells CASRLDVGGTEQYF. DNA of the CDR3: TGTGCCAGCAGACTGGACGTAGGAGGAACCGAGCAGTACTTC. The full variable domain, rest sourced from reference TRBV5-4 and TRBJ2-7, is ETGVTQSPTHLIKTRGQQVTLRCSSQSGHNTVSWYQQALGQGPQFIFQYYREEENGRGNFPPRFSGLQFPNYSSELNVNALELDDSALYLCASRLDVGGTEQYFGPGTRLTVT.

This clonotype was detected many times. The J gene is TRBJ1-1, the V gene TRBV20-1, with D maybe TRBD1 (5 bases). This CDR3 region has 13 residues. Germline CDR1 is DFQATT and CDR2 is SNEGSKA (reference sequence). Trimming cost V 2 bases and J 1 base, with 8 bases left between them. CDR3 bases: TGCAGTGCTAGAAGGGGATGGAACACTGAAGCTTTCTTT. Protein sequence: CSARRGWNTEAFF.

This clonotype was seen many times. The CDR3 nucleotides are TGCAGCGTTGCCGATGAAAAACTGTTTTTT. This codes for CSVADEKLFF. The chain carries TRBV29-1 and TRBJ1-4; unclear D gene. V lost 4 bases and J 6 bases, leaving 3 bases between the germline ends. The CDR3 consists of 10 residues. CDR1 is SQVTM and CDR2 is ANQGSEA in the germline V gene.

To note about this clonotype: A much more abundant neighbour one base away suggests this may be a read error. This rearrangement joins TRBV19 to TRBJ2-1; D not certain. The CDR3 spans 16 residues. V lost 5 bases to trimming and J lost 6 bases, with 20 bases between them. Germline CDR1 and CDR2: LNHDA and SQIVND (reference sequence). The CDR3 region has the DNA TGTGCCAGTAGTGGCGGAAGGATGTCTATCCGCAATGAGCAGTTCTTC. Its translation is CASSGGRMSIRNEQFF.

This clonotype appeared many times. The V gene is TRBV2, the J gene TRBJ2-7, with no clear D. Deletions cut 3 bases from V and 4 bases from J, with 16 bases between. CDR3 length equals 15 residues. Germline CDR1 and CDR2: SNHLY and FYNNEI. The DNA of the CDR3 is TGTGCCAGCAGTGAGAGCCTCTCAAATGGGTACGAGCAGTACTTC. Translating it yields CASSESLSNGYEQYF.

The V and J genes are TRBV25-1 and TRBJ1-6, with 7 bases aligning to TRBD1. The germline V gene encodes CDR1 MGHDK and CDR2 SYGVNS. The J segment lost 3 bases and the V segment lost 7 bases, leaving 3 bases of the junction unmatched. The CDR3 contains 14 residues. CDR3 nucleotide sequence: TGTGCCAGCACCGACAGGGACTATAATTCACCCCTCCACTTT. Encoded protein: CASTDRDYNSPLHF.

The chain joins TRBV6-1 to TRBJ1-2; 8 positions agree with TRBD1. The CDR3 is 14 amino acids. Trimming at V came to 6 bases and at J to 8 bases, leaving 11 bases not matched to a gene. Germline V CDR1 and CDR2: MNHNS, SASEGT. The CDR3 sequence: CASSLQGEGRGYTF. CDR3 DNA sequence: TGTGCCAGCAGCTTACAGGGGGAAGGGCGAGGCTACACCTTC.

This chain joins TRBV5-1 and TRBJ2-3; 9 bases align to TRBD2. Per germline, CDR1 SGHRS and CDR2 YFSETQ. V shed 1 base and J 2 bases; nucleotides not matched to a gene: 8. The CDR3 has 17 amino acids. CDR3 nucleotide sequence: TGCGCCAGCAGCTTGCCCGATCTAGCGGGGCACACAGATACGCAGTATTTT. It encodes CASSLPDLAGHTDTQYF. Drawing the rest from reference TRBV5-1 and TRBJ2-3, the complete variable domain is KAGVTQTPRYLIKTRGQQVTLSCSPISGHRSVSWYQQTPGQGLQFLFEYFSETQRNKGNFPGRFSGRQFSNSRSEMNVSTLELGDSALYLCASSLPDLAGHTDTQYFGPGTRLTVL.

V and J are TRBV24-1 and TRBJ2-7, with a tentative D call TRBD1 (5 bases). CDR3 size: 16 residues. Germline loops: CDR1 KGHDR, CDR2 SFDVKD. Trimming pared 5 bases from V and 2 bases from J, leaving 18 bases between. CDR3 protein: CATSASPRQTAYEQYF. CDR3 nucleotide sequence: TGTGCCACCAGTGCATCCCCGCGACAGACCGCCTACGAGCAGTACTTC.

The chain carries TRBV15 and TRBJ2-7, with D possibly being TRBD2 (6 bases). CDR3 length equals 15 residues. Between the trimmed V and J ends, which lost 0 bases and 6 bases, there was a span of 15 bases. CDR1 LNHNV and CDR2 YYDKDF come from the germline V gene (reference sequence). The CDR3 loop reads CATSRDPGANGEQYF. The CDR3 DNA follows: TGTGCCACCAGCAGAGACCCGGGAGCGAATGGCGAGCAGTACTTC.

The gene calls are TRBV9 and TRBJ2-2; the match to TRBD1 covers 8 bases. Germline V lookup: CDR1 SGDLS, CDR2 YYNGEE. The CDR3 runs 16 residues. The J segment lost 6 bases and the V segment lost 3 bases, leaving 10 bases of the junction unmatched. This CDR3 reads CASSGGDRGRSGELFF. Here the CDR3 DNA reads TGTGCCAGCAGCGGAGGAGACAGGGGTAGATCCGGGGAGCTGTTTTTT.

This clonotype was observed a handful of times. The chain combines TRBV6-2 or TRBV6-3 with TRBJ1-3, with TRBD1 matching over 8 bases. From germline, CDR1 is MNHEY and CDR2 SVGEGT. Trimming cost V 10 bases and J 4 bases; bases outside gene matches: 9. CDR3 length equals 14 residues. This CDR3 reads CATLEQGDGNTIYF. The CDR3 coding sequence is TGTGCCACCTTGGAACAGGGGGACGGAAACACCATATATTTT.

This chain connects TRBV2 to TRBJ1-2, with 8 bases matching TRBD1. The germline V gene has CDR1 SNHLY and CDR2 FYNNEI. Unmatched junction bases numbered 5, after V lost 6 bases and J lost 2 bases. CDR3 length: 14 residues. The CDR3 nucleotides read TGTGCCAGCAGGGGGGGGGACAGGAACTATGGCTACACCTTC. Its translation: CASRGGDRNYGYTF.

The sample holds many counts of this clonotype. This sequence joins TRBV25-1 and TRBJ1-1; 7 bases agree with TRBD1. CDR1 MGHDK and CDR2 SYGVNS come from the germline V gene. The length of the CDR3 is 14 residues. The V segment lost 6 bases and the J segment 5 bases; nucleotides outside the gene matches: 9. In nucleotides, the CDR3 is TGTGCCAGCAGAGAAACAGGGGTTCGGACTGAAGCTTTCTTT. Amino acid sequence: CASRETGVRTEAFF.

A few counts support this clonotype. The genes are TRBV2 and TRBJ2-2, with 11 nucleotides matching TRBD2. The CDR3 is 14 amino acids. CDR1 is SNHLY and CDR2 is FYNNEI in the germline V gene. The ends lost 7 bases at V and 4 bases at J; junction bases unmatched: 2. CDR3 in DNA: TGTGCCAGCATGCTAGCGGGAGGCACCGGGGAGCTGTTTTTT. Translation gives CASMLAGGTGELFF. Full variable domain (remainder filled in from reference TRBV2 and TRBJ2-2): EPEVTQTPSHQVTQMGQEVILRCVPISNHLYFYWYRQILGQKVEFLVSFYNNEISEKSEIFDDQFSVERPDGSNFTLKIRSTKLEDSAMYFCASMLAGGTGELFFGEGSRLTVL.

This clonotype was seen repeatedly, ten times or more. The chain combines TRBV7-2 with TRBJ2-7; maybe TRBD2 (5 bases). CDR3 length: 13 residues. Per the germline V gene, CDR1 is SGHTA and CDR2 is FQGNSA. The V end lost 2 bases, the J end lost 3 bases, and 8 bases lay between the germline ends. CDR3 protein: CASSLKAGYEQYF. The CDR3 DNA follows: TGTGCCAGCAGCTTAAAGGCGGGCTACGAGCAGTACTTC.

The V call is TRBV10-3, the J call TRBJ1-2; the match to TRBD1 covers 9 bases. The CDR3 is made up of 15 amino acids. After removal of 7 bases from V and 7 bases from J, the junction contained 13 bases not matched to a gene. Germline CDR1 reads ENHRY; CDR2 reads SYGVKD. Here the CDR3 reads CAINRGEQGARGYTF. The CDR3 DNA reads as TGTGCCATCAATAGGGGAGAACAGGGGGCGCGTGGCTACACCTTC.

This clonotype was observed many times. This rearrangement joins TRBV7-2 to TRBJ1-2; D is unclear. The germline CDR1 and CDR2 sequences are SGHTA and FQGNSA. Trimming took 1 base from V and 11 from J, leaving 14 bases between them. The CDR3 covers 13 residues. CDR3 residues: CASSLVTGMWYTF. The CDR3 DNA reads TGTGCCAGCAGCTTAGTAACTGGCATGTGGTACACCTTC.

This clonotype was seen ten or more times. The chain combines TRBV19 with TRBJ2-7; 10 nucleotides match TRBD2. V gave up 3 bases and J gave up 4 bases; unmatched junction bases: 6. CDR3 size: 15 residues. Germline CDR1 LNHDA, CDR2 SQIVND (reference sequence). CDR3 sequence reads: CASSIRGTSVYEQYF. CDR3 bases: TGTGCCAGTAGTATCCGTGGGACTAGCGTTTACGAGCAGTACTTC.

This clonotype turned up a few times. The rearrangement joins TRBV13 to TRBJ2-2; 13 bases are shared with TRBD2. V lost 3 bases and J lost 4; bases outside the gene matches: 2. This CDR3 has 16 amino acids. CDR1 is PRHDT and CDR2 is FYEKMQ in the germline V gene (reference sequence). The CDR3 spells CASSFGTSGVTGELFF. The DNA for the CDR3 is TGTGCCAGCAGCTTTGGGACTAGCGGGGTCACCGGGGAGCTGTTTTTT.

With respect to this clonotype: Just one base apart from a much larger clone, this may be a read error. The chain has TRBV20-1 and TRBJ2-7; 10 bases map to TRBD2. Germline V CDR1 and CDR2: DFQATT, SNEGSKA (reference sequence). The CDR3 is 14 amino acids. The CDR3 protein is CSASRAGGNYGQYF. The CDR3 DNA is TGCAGTGCTTCCCGAGCGGGAGGGAACTACGGGCAGTACTTC.

This clonotype has a single count. The chain recombines TRBV20-1 with TRBJ1-2; D remains ambiguous. The CDR3 sequence is 15 residues long. Germline V gives CDR1 DFQATT, CDR2 SNEGSKA (reference sequence). Trimming stripped 0 bases from V and 3 bases from J, with 14 bases between. CDR3: CSAREAGRRDYGYTF. CDR3 nucleotide sequence: TGCAGTGCTAGAGAGGCGGGCAGGCGCGACTATGGCTACACCTTC.